One sample yielded the 3 T cell receptor beta chains listed below, sequenced in a study of shared clonotypes between healthy human individuals. This table comes from immunoSEQ multiplex PCR, and its TCRdb copy is limited to in-frame clones, with some not included. The sample has 2 million to 3 million clones; 93% are singletons. The source material was naive CD4+ T cells from PBMCs. Indicated subset: CD45RA+ positively selected. The source of these receptors is a man younger than 35 in good health. Some clones in this sample may be carry-over from other donors' samples.

The V call is TRBV28, the J call TRBJ2-7, with D possibly TRBD1 on 6 matching bases. The CDR3 has 13 residues. Germline V CDR1 and CDR2: MDHEN, SYDVKM. V gave up 7 bases and J gave up 0 bases, with 10 bases separating them. CDR3 coding DNA: TGTGCCAGCAAGACGGACAGCTCCTACGAGCAGTACTTC. It encodes CASKTDSSYEQYF.

The chain uses TRBV28 and TRBJ2-5; TRBD1 aligns across 7 bases. Germline CDR1 MDHEN, CDR2 SYDVKM. This CDR3 region has 13 residues. Trimming at V came to 6 bases and at J to 1 base, leaving 2 bases not matched to a gene. CDR3 in amino acids: CASSSGGQETQYF. The CDR3 nucleotides are TGTGCCAGCAGCTCAGGGGGCCAAGAGACCCAGTACTTC.

The chain carries TRBV7-3 and TRBJ1-1, with D maybe TRBD1 (6 bases). Looked up from germline, CDR1 is SGHTA and CDR2 is FQGTGA. This CDR3 region has 14 residues. Trimming stripped 5 bases from V and 5 bases from J, with 15 bases between. As DNA, the CDR3 is TGTGCCAGCAGCGCAACACAGGGTCAGACTGAAGCTTTCTTT. Its translation is CASSATQGQTEAFF.